This T cell receptor beta chain was recovered during a study of CD8 T cells in ankylosing spondylitis. Study findings and constraints: Blood from ankylosing spondylitis patients appeared to carry a characteristic roughly 8-variant TCR beta motif.

On this clonotype: Its target is unknown.

Using its own MiXCR run on the 5' RACE reads, TCRdb lists one record per CDR3 protein. Of about 840,000 distinct CDR3 sequences listed, approximately 12% were seen once; the top ten hold just over 0.5%. The CDR3 contains 12 residues. V dropped 1 base and J dropped 8 bases, with 9 bases sitting between them. This TCR was recovered from a male donor with ankylosing spondylitis. The V call is TRBV12-3 or TRBV12-4, the J call TRBJ2-7, with D possibly called TRBD1 or TRBD2 (6 bases each). Input material: blood, either unsorted or a sorted T cell fraction (not recorded which). This chain's CDR3 is CASSLEGGKQYF. CDR3 coding DNA: TGTGCCAGCAGTTTAGAGGGGGGAAAGCAGTACTTC.